Listed below are T cell receptor beta chains from one sample, sequenced in a study of cytomegalovirus exposure and HLA in healthy donors. Using immunoSEQ multiplex PCR, the repertoire was profiled, and TCRdb retains in-frame clones only, with some absent. The top ten hold roughly 7.7% of the sample, which has about 100,000 clones, under 80% seen once. Source material: PBMCs. Receptors were obtained from a man aged 40-49 years in good health and CMV-seropositive. Each CDR3 is given with its conserved first and last residue. A D gene is named only where the DNA matches it firmly. Size is stated for part of the rows, as once, few or many counts, or as a class when the clone is expanded.

v_call: TRBV27
d_call: TRBD1
j_call: TRBJ1-1
clone_size: -
cdr3_nt: TGTGCCAGCAGGAAGACAGGGGATCGGACTGAAGCTTTCTTT
cdr3_aa: CASRKTGDRTEAFF

v_call: TRBV7-9
d_call: -
j_call: TRBJ1-2
clone_size: -
cdr3_nt: TGTTCCAGCAGCTTAGCGCGAGGACAGCTGAACTATGGCTACACCTTC
cdr3_aa: CSSSLARGQLNYGYTF

v_call: TRBV5-4
d_call: -
j_call: TRBJ1-1
clone_size: -
cdr3_nt: TGTGCCAGCAGCTTGGGGCAGGGGTACACTGAAGCTTTCTTT
cdr3_aa: CASSLGQGYTEAFF

v_call: TRBV10-3
d_call: TRBD2
j_call: TRBJ2-3
clone_size: -
cdr3_nt: TGTGCCATCAGTGAGGGGACTAGCGGGGGGGATACGCAGTATTTT
cdr3_aa: CAISEGTSGGDTQYF

v_call: TRBV5-5
d_call: TRBD1
j_call: TRBJ2-7
clone_size: -
cdr3_nt: TGTGCCAGCAGCTCTGGACAGGAACGAGACGAGCAGTACTTC
cdr3_aa: CASSSGQERDEQYF

v_call: TRBV5-5
d_call: TRBD2
j_call: TRBJ2-1
clone_size: few
cdr3_nt: TGTGCCAGCAGCTTGGGGGGACTAGCGGGGGGTGAGCAGTTCTTC
cdr3_aa: CASSLGGLAGGEQFF

v_call: TRBV5-4
d_call: -
j_call: TRBJ2-3
clone_size: few
cdr3_nt: TGTGCCAGCAGCTTGAACTGGGGAGCAGATACGCAGTATTTT
cdr3_aa: CASSLNWGADTQYF

v_call: TRBV6-5
d_call: -
j_call: TRBJ2-7
clone_size: -
cdr3_nt: TGTGCCAGCAGTCAACCGACAGGAGAGCAGTACTTC
cdr3_aa: CASSQPTGEQYF

v_call: TRBV5-4
d_call: TRBD2
j_call: TRBJ2-1
clone_size: -
cdr3_nt: TGTGCCAGCAGCTTGAAGGGCGGGGGGGCGTACAATGAGCAGTTCTTC
cdr3_aa: CASSLKGGGAYNEQFF

v_call: TRBV4-3
d_call: -
j_call: TRBJ2-7
clone_size: -
cdr3_nt: TGCGCCAGCAGCCAAGATCCCTCCCTCCGTCAGTACTTC
cdr3_aa: CASSQDPSLRQYF

v_call: TRBV6-6
d_call: TRBD1
j_call: TRBJ1-5
clone_size: -
cdr3_nt: TGTGCCAGCAGCCCGACAGGGGAGGTGCAGCCCCAGCATTTT
cdr3_aa: CASSPTGEVQPQHF

v_call: TRBV7-6
d_call: -
j_call: TRBJ2-5
clone_size: -
cdr3_nt: TGTGCCAGCAGCTTAGTCGGGTCAGCGCAAGAGACCCAGTACTTC
cdr3_aa: CASSLVGSAQETQYF

v_call: TRBV25-1
d_call: -
j_call: TRBJ1-1
clone_size: -
cdr3_nt: TGTGCCAGCAGTGAATCATGGGGGGATTCTGAAGCTTTCTTT
cdr3_aa: CASSESWGDSEAFF

v_call: TRBV6-1
d_call: TRBD2
j_call: TRBJ2-3
clone_size: -
cdr3_nt: TGTGCCAGCAGACTTAGCGGGGGGTTTGGGGATACGCAGTATTTT
cdr3_aa: CASRLSGGFGDTQYF

v_call: TRBV7-3
d_call: -
j_call: TRBJ2-5
clone_size: -
cdr3_nt: TGTGCCAGCAGCCCGATGAGGGGGGAGACCCAGTACTTC
cdr3_aa: CASSPMRGETQYF

v_call: TRBV5-4
d_call: -
j_call: TRBJ1-2
clone_size: -
cdr3_nt: TGTGCCAGCAGCCCAACCCGGACTGTTGGCTACACCTTC
cdr3_aa: CASSPTRTVGYTF

v_call: TRBV4-3
d_call: TRBD1
j_call: TRBJ1-4
clone_size: few
cdr3_nt: TGCGCCAGCAGCCAAGAATTGACAGGGAATGAAAAACTGTTTTTT
cdr3_aa: CASSQELTGNEKLFF

v_call: TRBV7-3
d_call: TRBD1
j_call: TRBJ2-3
clone_size: -
cdr3_nt: TGTGCCAGCAGCCGACAGGGGGGGGATACGCAGTATTTT
cdr3_aa: CASSRQGGDTQYF

v_call: TRBV5-1
d_call: -
j_call: TRBJ2-1
clone_size: -
cdr3_nt: TGCGCCAGCAGCTTGGCGAGCAACAATGAGCAGTTCTTC
cdr3_aa: CASSLASNNEQFF

v_call: TRBV7-9
d_call: TRBD1
j_call: TRBJ2-7
clone_size: -
cdr3_nt: TGTGCCAGCAGCAAGGGACAGGCGGCCTACGAGCAGTACTTC
cdr3_aa: CASSKGQAAYEQYF

v_call: TRBV7-8
d_call: -
j_call: TRBJ2-3
clone_size: once
cdr3_nt: TGTGCCAGCAGCTTAGTTGCGAAAAGCACAGATACGCAGTATTTT
cdr3_aa: CASSLVAKSTDTQYF

v_call: TRBV7-8
d_call: TRBD1
j_call: TRBJ2-2
clone_size: -
cdr3_nt: TGTGCCAGCAGCTTACTGGACAGGTCGAACACCGGGGAGCTGTTTTTT
cdr3_aa: CASSLLDRSNTGELFF

v_call: TRBV19
d_call: -
j_call: TRBJ1-1
clone_size: -
cdr3_nt: TGTGCCACCACCGGCGCGGGGATGCTCAGAGCTTTCTTT
cdr3_aa: CATTGAGMLRAFF

v_call: TRBV5-4
d_call: -
j_call: TRBJ2-5
clone_size: -
cdr3_nt: TGTGCCAGCAGCCCCTTCGGAGGGGGCGGTGGAGAGACCCAGTACTTC
cdr3_aa: CASSPFGGGGGETQYF

v_call: TRBV7-6
d_call: TRBD2
j_call: TRBJ2-1
clone_size: -
cdr3_nt: TGTGCCAGCAGCTTAGCGGGTAGCGGGGGACGGCGTGAGCAGTTCTTC
cdr3_aa: CASSLAGSGGRREQFF

v_call: TRBV5-6
d_call: -
j_call: TRBJ2-6
clone_size: -
cdr3_nt: TGTGCCAGCAGCGGGCCGGAACAGCCATTCTCTGGGGCCAACGTCCTGACTTTC
cdr3_aa: CASSGPEQPFSGANVLTF

v_call: TRBV5-1
d_call: -
j_call: TRBJ2-1
clone_size: -
cdr3_nt: TGCGCCAGCAGCTTGTCCTCCTACGATGAGCAGTTCTTC
cdr3_aa: CASSLSSYDEQFF

v_call: TRBV5-1
d_call: -
j_call: TRBJ1-4
clone_size: -
cdr3_nt: TGCGCCAGCAGCCCGTACGGACAGACTACAACTAATGAAAAACTGTTTTTT
cdr3_aa: CASSPYGQTTTNEKLFF

v_call: TRBV29-1
d_call: TRBD1
j_call: TRBJ1-4
clone_size: few
cdr3_nt: TGCAGCGTTACAGGGGGCCCGGATGAAAAACTGTTTTTT
cdr3_aa: CSVTGGPDEKLFF

v_call: TRBV19
d_call: TRBD1
j_call: TRBJ2-7
clone_size: few
cdr3_nt: TGTGCCAGTAGTTTACAGGGGGGAAGCGAGCAGTACTTC
cdr3_aa: CASSLQGGSEQYF

v_call: TRBV14
d_call: -
j_call: TRBJ2-1
clone_size: -
cdr3_nt: TGTGCCAGCAGCCAAGACAGATACAATGAGCAGTTCTTC
cdr3_aa: CASSQDRYNEQFF

v_call: TRBV5-1
d_call: -
j_call: TRBJ1-4
clone_size: -
cdr3_nt: TGCGCCAGCAGCTTTGGAACAGCCCATGATGAAAAACTGTTTTTT
cdr3_aa: CASSFGTAHDEKLFF

v_call: TRBV28
d_call: TRBD1
j_call: TRBJ1-2
clone_size: -
cdr3_nt: TGTGCCAGCGGACGGACAGGGGGCCCTAGACTTTATGGCTACACCTTC
cdr3_aa: CASGRTGGPRLYGYTF

v_call: TRBV11-2
d_call: -
j_call: TRBJ2-7
clone_size: -
cdr3_nt: TGTGCCAGCAGCTTAGGGGCCCCCTACGAGCAGTACTTC
cdr3_aa: CASSLGAPYEQYF

v_call: TRBV9
d_call: TRBD1
j_call: TRBJ1-4
clone_size: -
cdr3_nt: TGTGCCAGCAGCGTAACAGGGGGCCGATATGAAAAACTGTTTTTT
cdr3_aa: CASSVTGGRYEKLFF

v_call: TRBV5-5
d_call: TRBD2
j_call: TRBJ2-2
clone_size: -
cdr3_nt: TGTGCCAGCAGCCGCGAGCGGGGGGCCCACGACGGGGAGCTGTTTTTT
cdr3_aa: CASSRERGAHDGELFF

v_call: TRBV10-1
d_call: TRBD1
j_call: TRBJ2-3
clone_size: -
cdr3_nt: TGCGCCAGCAGTGAGTTGAAGGGGGCCGGGACAGATACGCAGTATTTT
cdr3_aa: CASSELKGAGTDTQYF

v_call: TRBV7-2
d_call: -
j_call: TRBJ2-2
clone_size: -
cdr3_nt: TGTGCCAGCAGCTACAACGCGAACACCGGGGAGCTGTTTTTT
cdr3_aa: CASSYNANTGELFF

v_call: TRBV7-8
d_call: -
j_call: TRBJ2-3
clone_size: -
cdr3_nt: TGTGCCAGCAGCTTAGCTCGAGGCGGCCTCAGCACAGATACGCAGTATTTT
cdr3_aa: CASSLARGGLSTDTQYF

v_call: TRBV6-5
d_call: TRBD2
j_call: TRBJ2-1
clone_size: -
cdr3_nt: TGTGCCAGCAGACCTCTAGCGGGGTCCTACAATGAGCAGTTCTTC
cdr3_aa: CASRPLAGSYNEQFF

v_call: TRBV10-3
d_call: TRBD1
j_call: TRBJ2-2
clone_size: -
cdr3_nt: TGTGCCACCAATACAGGGGGAAGTTACACCGGGGAGCTGTTTTTT
cdr3_aa: CATNTGGSYTGELFF

v_call: TRBV19
d_call: TRBD1
j_call: TRBJ1-5
clone_size: -
cdr3_nt: TGTGCCACCCGACAGGGGTTTAGCGATGGCAATCAGCCCCAGCATTTT
cdr3_aa: CATRQGFSDGNQPQHF

v_call: TRBV7-2
d_call: TRBD1
j_call: TRBJ1-4
clone_size: once
cdr3_nt: TGTGCCAGCAGCGGGACAGGGGGCCTCGCTAATGAAAAACTGTTTTTT
cdr3_aa: CASSGTGGLANEKLFF

v_call: TRBV13
d_call: -
j_call: TRBJ1-5
clone_size: -
cdr3_nt: TGTGCCAGCAGCTTAGGGGGCGATCAGCCCCAGCATTTT
cdr3_aa: CASSLGGDQPQHF

v_call: TRBV5-1
d_call: -
j_call: TRBJ2-5
clone_size: -
cdr3_nt: TGCGCCAGCAGCCAATCAGAGACCCAGTACTTC
cdr3_aa: CASSQSETQYF

v_call: TRBV5-1
d_call: -
j_call: TRBJ1-3
clone_size: -
cdr3_nt: TGCGCCAGCAGCAATACAGGGTTTTCCGGAAACACCATATATTTT
cdr3_aa: CASSNTGFSGNTIYF

v_call: TRBV7-8
d_call: -
j_call: TRBJ1-5
clone_size: -
cdr3_nt: TGTGCCAGCAGCTTATTCGGCCGAGCTATGGGGGCAGGGATTGATCAGCCCCAGCATTTT
cdr3_aa: CASSLFGRAMGAGIDQPQHF

v_call: TRBV5-6
d_call: -
j_call: TRBJ2-7
clone_size: -
cdr3_nt: TGTGCCAGCAGCGTACAGGGTCCCGAGCAGTACTTC
cdr3_aa: CASSVQGPEQYF

v_call: TRBV29-1
d_call: -
j_call: TRBJ1-3
clone_size: -
cdr3_nt: TGCAGCGTCGCGGTTTTTGGGTCTGGAAACACCATATATTTT
cdr3_aa: CSVAVFGSGNTIYF

v_call: TRBV5-1
d_call: -
j_call: TRBJ2-5
clone_size: -
cdr3_nt: TGCGCCAGCAGCGCGCTAGAGACCCAGTACTTC
cdr3_aa: CASSALETQYF

v_call: TRBV9
d_call: TRBD2
j_call: TRBJ2-2
clone_size: -
cdr3_nt: TGTGCCAGCAGCGGTAAGCCTAGCGGGAGCACCGGGGAGCTGTTTTTT
cdr3_aa: CASSGKPSGSTGELFF

v_call: TRBV20-1
d_call: -
j_call: TRBJ1-2
clone_size: few
cdr3_nt: TGCAGTGCTCAGGAGGTGCCTGGCTACACCTTC
cdr3_aa: CSAQEVPGYTF

v_call: TRBV27
d_call: -
j_call: TRBJ1-4
clone_size: -
cdr3_nt: TGTGCCAGCAGTTTACGACAGCTAGATAATGAAAAACTGTTTTTT
cdr3_aa: CASSLRQLDNEKLFF

v_call: TRBV19
d_call: TRBD1
j_call: TRBJ2-6
clone_size: -
cdr3_nt: TGTGCCAGTAGTGACAGGGACCAACGCGTCCTGACTTTC
cdr3_aa: CASSDRDQRVLTF

v_call: TRBV9
d_call: TRBD1
j_call: TRBJ2-3
clone_size: -
cdr3_nt: TGTGCCAGCAGGGGACAGGTTAGCACAGATACGCAGTATTTT
cdr3_aa: CASRGQVSTDTQYF